This entry features one T cell receptor (beta chain) sequence. Its target is not known. The data stem from a study of Ad26.COV2.S vaccination and SARS-CoV-2 variants. Trimming took 2 bases from V and 5 from J; bases not matched to a gene: 8. Per the germline V gene, CDR1 is SGDLS and CDR2 is YYNGEE. The CDR3 loop spans 16 amino acids. Noted treatment: around 19 received Ad26.COV2.S at low or high dose, single or two shots; roughly 5 received placebo; per-sample allocation not given. Sampling was performed 63 days after the first vaccine or placebo injection. Only in-frame clones appear in the TCRdb table, and some are missing; sequencing was by immunoSEQ multiplex PCR. The profile shows about 400,000 clones, 89% of them singletons. Overall study findings and caveats: Compared with placebo recipients, vaccine recipients had higher spike-specific TCR breadth.

The sequencing here drew on peripheral blood, taken in a trial of Ad26.COV2.S vaccine versus placebo. This sequence joins TRBV9 and TRBJ2-1; 9 bases map to TRBD2. This clonotype originated in a person between 18 and 59 years old who received the Ad26.COV2.S COVID-19 vaccine or a placebo. CDR3 sequence (DNA): TGTGCCAGCAGCGTCACAGGAGCGGGAGGACACAATGAGCAGTTCTTC. It is translated as CASSVTGAGGHNEQFF.